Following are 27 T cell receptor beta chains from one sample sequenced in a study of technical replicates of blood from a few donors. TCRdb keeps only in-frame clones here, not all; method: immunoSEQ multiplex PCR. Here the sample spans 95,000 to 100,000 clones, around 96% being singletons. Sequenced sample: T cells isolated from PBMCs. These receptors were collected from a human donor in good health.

CDR3 DNA sequence: TGCAGCGTTGTGGGGAGCCCGGACAGGGTGGTTACTGAAGCTTTCTTT. This codes for CSVVGSPDRVVTEAFF. This chain uses TRBV29-1 with TRBJ1-1; the match to TRBD1 covers 8 bases. V gave up 4 bases and J gave up 5 bases; unmatched junction bases: 15. The germline gives CDR1 SQVTM, CDR2 ANQGSEA. This CDR3 has 16 amino acids.

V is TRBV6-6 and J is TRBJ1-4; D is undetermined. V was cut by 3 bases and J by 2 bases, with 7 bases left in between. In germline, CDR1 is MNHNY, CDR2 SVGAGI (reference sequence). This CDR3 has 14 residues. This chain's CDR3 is CASSYGETNEKLFF. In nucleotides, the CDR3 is TGTGCCAGCAGTTATGGGGAGACTAATGAAAAACTGTTTTTT.

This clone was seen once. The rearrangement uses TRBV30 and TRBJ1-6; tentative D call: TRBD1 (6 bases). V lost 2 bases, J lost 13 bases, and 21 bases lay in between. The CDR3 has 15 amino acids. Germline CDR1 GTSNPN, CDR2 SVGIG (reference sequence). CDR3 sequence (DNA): TGTGCCTGGAGTTCACCAGGACAGCCTTCTGGGCCCCTCCACTTT. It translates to CAWSSPGQPSGPLHF.

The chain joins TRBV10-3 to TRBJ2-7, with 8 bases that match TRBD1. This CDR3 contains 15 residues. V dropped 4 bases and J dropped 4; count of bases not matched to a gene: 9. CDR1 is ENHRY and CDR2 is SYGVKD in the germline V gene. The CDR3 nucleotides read TGTGCCATCAGTGTGGGATCGGACAGGGTTTACGAGCAGTACTTC. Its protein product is CAISVGSDRVYEQYF.

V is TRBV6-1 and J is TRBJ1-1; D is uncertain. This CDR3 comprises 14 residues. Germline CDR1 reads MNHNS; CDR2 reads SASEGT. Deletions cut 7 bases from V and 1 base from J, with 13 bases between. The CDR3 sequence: CASKKDLRNTEAFF. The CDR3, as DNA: TGTGCCAGCAAAAAAGATCTTAGGAACACTGAAGCTTTCTTT.

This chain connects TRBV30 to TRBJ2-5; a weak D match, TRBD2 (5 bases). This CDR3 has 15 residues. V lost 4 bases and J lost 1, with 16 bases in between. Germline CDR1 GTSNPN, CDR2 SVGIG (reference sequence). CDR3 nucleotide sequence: TGTGCCTGGACGAGAAGCCTGCGGGTCCAAGAGACCCAGTACTTC. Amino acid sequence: CAWTRSLRVQETQYF.

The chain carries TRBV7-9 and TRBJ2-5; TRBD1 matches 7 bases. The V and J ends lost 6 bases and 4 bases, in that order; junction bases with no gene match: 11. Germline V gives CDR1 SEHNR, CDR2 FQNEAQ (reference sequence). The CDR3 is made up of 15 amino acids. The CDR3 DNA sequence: TGTGCCAGCAGATCCCGACAGGGCAGGGGAGAGACCCAGTACTTC. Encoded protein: CASRSRQGRGETQYF. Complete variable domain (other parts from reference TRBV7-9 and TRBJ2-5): DTGVSQNPRHKITKRGQNVTFRCDPISEHNRLYWYRQTLGQGPEFLTYFQNEAQLEKSRLLSDRFSAERPKGSFSTLEIQRTEQGDSAMYLCASRSRQGRGETQYFGPGTRLLVL.

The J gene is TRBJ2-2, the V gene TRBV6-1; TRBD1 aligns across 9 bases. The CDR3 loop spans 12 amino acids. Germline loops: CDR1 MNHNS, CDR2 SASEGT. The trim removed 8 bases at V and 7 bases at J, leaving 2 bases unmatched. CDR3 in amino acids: CASDRGIGELFF. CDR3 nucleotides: TGTGCCAGCGACAGGGGGATCGGGGAGCTGTTTTTT.

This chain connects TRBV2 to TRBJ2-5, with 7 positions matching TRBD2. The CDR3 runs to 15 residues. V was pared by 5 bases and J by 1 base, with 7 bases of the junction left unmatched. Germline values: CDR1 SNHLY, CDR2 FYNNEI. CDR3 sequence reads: CASSLSGLSQETQYF. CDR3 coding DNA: TGTGCCAGCAGTCTTAGCGGGCTGAGCCAAGAGACCCAGTACTTC.

The CDR3 DNA reads TGTGCCAGCAGTTACCCCGACAGGGAAGACACCGGGGAGCTGTTTTTT. It is translated as CASSYPDREDTGELFF. The rearrangement joins TRBV6-5 to TRBJ2-2; 7 nucleotides line up with TRBD1. Germline V CDR1 and CDR2: MNHEY, SVGAGI. The CDR3 sequence is 16 residues long. After removal of 2 bases from V and 3 bases from J, the junction contained 6 bases not matched to a gene.

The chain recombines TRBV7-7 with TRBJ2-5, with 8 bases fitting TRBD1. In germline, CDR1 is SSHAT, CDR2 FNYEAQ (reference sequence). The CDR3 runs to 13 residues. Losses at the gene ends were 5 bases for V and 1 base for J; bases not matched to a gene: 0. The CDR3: CASSGQGQETQYF. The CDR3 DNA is TGTGCCAGCAGCGGACAGGGCCAAGAGACCCAGTACTTC.

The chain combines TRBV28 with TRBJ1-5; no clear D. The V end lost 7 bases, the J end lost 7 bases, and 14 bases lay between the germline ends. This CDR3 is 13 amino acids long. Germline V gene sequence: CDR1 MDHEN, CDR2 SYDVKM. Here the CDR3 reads CASTIGSFQPQHF. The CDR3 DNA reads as TGTGCCAGCACCATCGGGAGTTTCCAGCCCCAGCATTTT.

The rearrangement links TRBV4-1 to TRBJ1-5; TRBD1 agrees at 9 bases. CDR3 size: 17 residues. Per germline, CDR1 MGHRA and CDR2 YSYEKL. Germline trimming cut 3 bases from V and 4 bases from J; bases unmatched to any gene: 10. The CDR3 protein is CASSHEAGQGYNQPQHF. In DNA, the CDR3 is TGCGCCAGCAGCCACGAGGCGGGACAGGGTTATAATCAGCCCCAGCATTTT.

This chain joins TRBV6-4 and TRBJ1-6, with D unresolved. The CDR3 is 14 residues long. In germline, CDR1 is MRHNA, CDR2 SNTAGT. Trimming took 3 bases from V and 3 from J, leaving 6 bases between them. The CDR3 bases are TGTGCCAGCAGTGAGGTACTCTATAATTCACCCCTCCACTTT. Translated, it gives CASSEVLYNSPLHF.

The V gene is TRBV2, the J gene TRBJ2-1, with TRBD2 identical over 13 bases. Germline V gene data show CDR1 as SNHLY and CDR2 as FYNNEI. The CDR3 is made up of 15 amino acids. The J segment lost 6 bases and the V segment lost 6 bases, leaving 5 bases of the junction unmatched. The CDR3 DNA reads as TGTGCCAGCAGCCCGGGACTAGCGGGAATCAATGAGCAGTTCTTC. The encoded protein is CASSPGLAGINEQFF.

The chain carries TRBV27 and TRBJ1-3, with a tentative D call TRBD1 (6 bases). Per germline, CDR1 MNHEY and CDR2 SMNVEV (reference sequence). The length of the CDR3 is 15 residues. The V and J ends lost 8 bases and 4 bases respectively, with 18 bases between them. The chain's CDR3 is CASSRRGGRGNTIYF. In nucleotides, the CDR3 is TGTGCCAGCTCACGGCGGGGGGGCCGCGGAAACACCATATATTTT.

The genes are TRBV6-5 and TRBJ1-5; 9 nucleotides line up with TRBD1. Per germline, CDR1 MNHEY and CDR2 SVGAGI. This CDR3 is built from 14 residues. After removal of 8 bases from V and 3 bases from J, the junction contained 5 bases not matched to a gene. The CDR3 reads CASWTGEFNQPQHF. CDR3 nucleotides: TGTGCCAGCTGGACAGGGGAGTTCAATCAGCCCCAGCATTTT.

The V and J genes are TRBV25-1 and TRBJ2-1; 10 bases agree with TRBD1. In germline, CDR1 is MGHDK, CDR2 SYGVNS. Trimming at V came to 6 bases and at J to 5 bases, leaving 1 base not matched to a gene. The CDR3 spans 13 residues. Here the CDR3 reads CASRGQGHNEQFF. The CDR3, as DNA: TGTGCCAGCAGGGGACAGGGGCACAATGAGCAGTTCTTC.

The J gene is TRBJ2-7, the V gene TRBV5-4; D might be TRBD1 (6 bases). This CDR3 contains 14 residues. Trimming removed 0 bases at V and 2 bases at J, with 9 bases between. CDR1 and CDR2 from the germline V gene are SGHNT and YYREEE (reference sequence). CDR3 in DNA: TGTGCCAGCAGCTTGGCAGGGGCCCCCTACGAGCAGTACTTC. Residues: CASSLAGAPYEQYF.

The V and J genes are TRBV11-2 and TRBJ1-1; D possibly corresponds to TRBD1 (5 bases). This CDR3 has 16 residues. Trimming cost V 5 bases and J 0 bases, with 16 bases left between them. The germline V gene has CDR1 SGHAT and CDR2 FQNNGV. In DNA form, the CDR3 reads TGTGCCAGCAGCCCGGGACTCCGAGAGGTGAACACTGAAGCTTTCTTT. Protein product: CASSPGLREVNTEAFF.

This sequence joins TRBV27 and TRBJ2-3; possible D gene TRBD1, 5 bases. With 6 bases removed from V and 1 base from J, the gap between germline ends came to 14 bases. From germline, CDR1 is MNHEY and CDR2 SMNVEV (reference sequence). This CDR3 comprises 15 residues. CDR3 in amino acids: CASSLRARGTDTQYF. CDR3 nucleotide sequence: TGTGCCAGCAGCTTAAGGGCCAGGGGCACAGATACGCAGTATTTT.

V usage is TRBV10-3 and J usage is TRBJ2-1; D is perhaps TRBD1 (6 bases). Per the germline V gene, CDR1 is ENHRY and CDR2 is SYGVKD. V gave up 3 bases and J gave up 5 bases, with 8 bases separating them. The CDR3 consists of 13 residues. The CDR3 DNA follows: TGTGCCATCAGTGAAAACAGGGACAATGAGCAGTTCTTC. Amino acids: CAISENRDNEQFF.

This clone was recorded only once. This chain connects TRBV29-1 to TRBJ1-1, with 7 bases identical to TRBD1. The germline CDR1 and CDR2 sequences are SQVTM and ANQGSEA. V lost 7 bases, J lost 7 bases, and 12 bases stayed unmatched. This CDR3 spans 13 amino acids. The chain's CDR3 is CSAILQGNLEAFF. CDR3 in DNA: TGCAGCGCCATCTTACAGGGGAATCTTGAAGCTTTCTTT. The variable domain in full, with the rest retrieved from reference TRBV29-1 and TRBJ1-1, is SAVISQKPSRDICQRGTSLTIQCQVDSQVTMMFWYRQQPGQSLTLIATANQGSEATYESGFVIDKFPISRPNLTFSTLTVSNMSPEDSSIYLCSAILQGNLEAFFGQGTRLTVV.

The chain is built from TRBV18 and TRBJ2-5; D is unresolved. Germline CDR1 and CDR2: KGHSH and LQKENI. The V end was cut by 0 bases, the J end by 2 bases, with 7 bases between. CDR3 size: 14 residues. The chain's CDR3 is CASSPPSVQETQYF. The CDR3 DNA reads TGTGCCAGCTCACCACCGTCAGTGCAAGAGACCCAGTACTTC.

CDR3 coding DNA: TGTGCCAGCAGCTTAGGTTATCCTGGAAACACCATATATTTT. Amino acids: CASSLGYPGNTIYF. J is TRBJ1-3 and V is TRBV7-2; unclear D gene. V was cut by 1 base and J by 2 bases, with 6 bases left in between. Germline V lookup: CDR1 SGHTA, CDR2 FQGNSA. CDR3 length: 14 amino acids.

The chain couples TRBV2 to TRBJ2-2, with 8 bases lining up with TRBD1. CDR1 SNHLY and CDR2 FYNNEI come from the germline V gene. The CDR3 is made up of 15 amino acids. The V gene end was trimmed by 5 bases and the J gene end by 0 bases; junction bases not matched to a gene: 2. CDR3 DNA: TGTGCCAGCAGTCCAGGGGGCGCGAACACCGGGGAGCTGTTTTTT. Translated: CASSPGGANTGELFF.

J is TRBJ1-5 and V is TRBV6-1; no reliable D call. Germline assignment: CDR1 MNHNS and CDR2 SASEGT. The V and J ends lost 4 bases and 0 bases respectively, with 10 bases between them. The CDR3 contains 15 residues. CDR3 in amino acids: CASSATDFSNQPQHF. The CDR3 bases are TGTGCCAGCAGTGCTACGGACTTTAGCAATCAGCCCCAGCATTTT.